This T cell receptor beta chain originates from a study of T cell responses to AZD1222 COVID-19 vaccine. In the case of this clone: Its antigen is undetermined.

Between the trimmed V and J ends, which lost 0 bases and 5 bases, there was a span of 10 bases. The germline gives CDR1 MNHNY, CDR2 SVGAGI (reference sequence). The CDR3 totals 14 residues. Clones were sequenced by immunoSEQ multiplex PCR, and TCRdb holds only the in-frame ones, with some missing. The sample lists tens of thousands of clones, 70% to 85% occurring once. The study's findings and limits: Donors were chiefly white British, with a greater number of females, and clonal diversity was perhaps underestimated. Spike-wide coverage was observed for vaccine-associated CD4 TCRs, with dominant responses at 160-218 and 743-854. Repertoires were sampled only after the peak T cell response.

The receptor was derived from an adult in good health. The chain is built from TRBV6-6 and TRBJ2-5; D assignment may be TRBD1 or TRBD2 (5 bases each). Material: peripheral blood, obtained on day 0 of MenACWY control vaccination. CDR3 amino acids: CASSYSEAGETQYF. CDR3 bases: TGTGCCAGCAGTTACTCGGAGGCAGGGGAGACCCAGTACTTC.